This TCR beta chain is drawn from a study of blood T cell repertoires in COVID-19. The participants were between about 18 and 90 years old and came from some 23 US areas. Sequencing used immunoSEQ multiplex PCR; TCRdb keeps in-frame clones, though not all of them. The data show a few hundred thousand clones, around nine tenths seen once. Germline CDR1 and CDR2: SGHKS and YYEKEE (reference sequence). Trimming cost V 2 bases and J 7 bases; bases outside gene matches: 5. The CDR3 runs to 15 residues. The receptor was isolated from a woman younger than 35 who had been exposed to COVID-19. This chain joins TRBV5-5 and TRBJ1-5, with 11 positions matching TRBD1. What was sequenced was PBMCs or T cells enriched from blood (not recorded which). The CDR3 nucleotides are TGTGCCAGCAGCTTCTGGACAGGGGGCATCCAGCCCCAGCATTTT. Residues: CASSFWTGGIQPQHF.